This T cell receptor beta chain was profiled in a study of T cell responses to AZD1222 COVID-19 vaccine. Data came from immunoSEQ multiplex PCR; TCRdb stores just in-frame clones and leaves some out. The table includes 150,000 to 200,000 clones, around 90% detected once. Germline-derived CDR1 and CDR2 are GTSNPN and SVGIG (reference sequence). The ends were cut back, 3 bases at V and 6 bases at J, with 5 bases in the middle. The CDR3 covers 11 residues. Regarding the study as a whole: Most donors were white British and more were female, and clonal diversity was possibly underestimated.

About this clone itself: Its antigen is still unknown.

The chain uses TRBV30 and TRBJ2-2, with TRBD2 as a possible D gene (5 bases). The sample consisted of peripheral blood, taken on day 0 of AZD1222 vaccination. This receptor was identified in an adult in good health. The CDR3 DNA is TGTGCCTGGAGGAGGGCCGGGGAGCTGTTTTTT. Its translation: CAWRRAGELFF.